These 2 T cell receptor beta chains were sequenced from one sample in a study of T cell responses to AZD1222 COVID-19 vaccine. Sequencing used immunoSEQ multiplex PCR; TCRdb keeps in-frame clones, though not all of them. The table has 90,000 to 130,000 clones, about four fifths seen once; the top ten hold around 4.6%. The specimen comprised peripheral blood, sampled on day 0 of AZD1222 vaccination. The origin of the receptors is an adult in good health.

The rearrangement uses TRBV5-4 and TRBJ1-2, with no clear D. V lost 9 bases and J 5 bases, leaving 17 bases between the germline ends. Germline CDR1 SGHNT, CDR2 YYREEE (reference sequence). There are 13 residues in the CDR3. CDR3 sequence: CAIEPESPYGYTF. In nucleotides, the CDR3 is TGTGCCATAGAACCGGAATCCCCGTATGGCTACACCTTC.

As DNA, the CDR3 is TGTGCCAGCAGTACTAGCGGACTAAATGGGGAGACCCAGTACTTC. Translated, it gives CASSTSGLNGETQYF. This chain connects TRBV6-1 to TRBJ2-5; TRBD2 aligns across 8 bases. The J segment lost 5 bases and the V segment lost 5 bases, leaving 10 bases of the junction unmatched. CDR3 length: 15 amino acids. Germline V gene sequence: CDR1 MNHNS, CDR2 SASEGT.